This T cell receptor (beta chain) was documented in a study of OX40 agonist ivuxolimab in advanced cancers. Background on the study: The dose of intravenous ivuxolimab that patients received every 2 weeks ranged from 0.01 to 10 mg/kg. A mean age of about 59 years, range roughly 20 to 85, was recorded, and approximately 85% were male. Study-level points and caveats: Among the lowest peripheral clonal expansion occurred in 0.1-3.0 mg/kg partial responders.

Notes on this clone: Antigen unknown.

Here immunoSEQ multiplex PCR was the method, and the copy in TCRdb shows in-frame clones only, minus some. The sample has approximately 27,000 clones, roughly nine tenths seen once. Per germline, CDR1 SGHVS and CDR2 FNYEAQ. This CDR3 is 15 amino acids long. Trimming took 3 bases from V and 3 from J; bases not matched to a gene: 5. The sampling schedule covered blood at baseline, cycle 4 day 1, and cycle 7 day 1. This chain links TRBV7-6 with TRBJ1-5; 7 bases are shared with TRBD1. The TCR sequence derives from an adult with an advanced solid tumor such as melanoma, head and neck, liver or kidney cancer. Sequencing was performed on CD4+ or CD8+ T cells sorted from blood, taken in a trial of the OX40 agonist ivuxolimab. The CDR3 sequence: CASSLATGHNQPQHF. CDR3 in DNA: TGTGCCAGCAGCTTGGCGACAGGGCACAATCAGCCCCAGCATTTT.